The rows below give T cell receptor beta chains drawn from one sample of a study of T cell responses to AZD1222 COVID-19 vaccine. Data came from immunoSEQ multiplex PCR; TCRdb stores just in-frame clones and leaves some out. This sample has 110,000 to 150,000 clones, with roughly 85% found just once. This sample comprised peripheral blood, obtained on day 0 of AZD1222 vaccination. These receptors came from an adult in good health. CDR3s include the opening cysteine and the closing phenylalanine or tryptophan. The D gene is left open where the match is weak. Part of the rows lack a size; the others show once, few, many or a class for expanded clones.

TRBV3-1/TRBV3-2	NA	TRBD1	TRBJ2-3	TGTGCCAGCAGCCCGACAGGGACGTTAACAGATACGCAGTATTTT	CASSPTGTLTDTQYF
TRBV3-1/TRBV3-2	NA	NA	TRBJ2-1	TGTGCCAGCAGCCAAGATCTAGCTGGCGAGCAGTTCTTC	CASSQDLAGEQFF
TRBV24-1	NA	NA	TRBJ2-3	TGTGCCACCAGTGAAGAAACAGGTTTCGGCACAGATACGCAGTATTTT	CATSEETGFGTDTQYF
TRBV19	NA	NA	TRBJ2-3	TGTGCCAGTAAAAGGGCCGACAGAAATACGCAGTATTTT	CASKRADRNTQYF
TRBV9	once	TRBD2	TRBJ2-2	TGTGCCAGCAGCCTCGGGGGGGTCGTCACCGGGGAGCTGTTTTTT	CASSLGGVVTGELFF
TRBV5-3	NA	NA	TRBJ2-5	TGTGCCAGAAGCGCTGGGATGGGGGGACAGAGATTCCAAGAGACCCAGTACTTC	CARSAGMGGQRFQETQYF
TRBV5-1	NA	NA	TRBJ2-7	TGCGCCAGCAGCTTCCAGGACGGGGCCCTCGAGCAGTACTTC	CASSFQDGALEQYF
TRBV6-6	NA	NA	TRBJ1-2	TGTGCCAGCAGTTACCTTGGAGCCCCTAACTATGGCTACACCTTC	CASSYLGAPNYGYTF
TRBV7-2	NA	TRBD2	TRBJ2-7	TGTGCCAGCAGCTTTAGCGGGGGGGCCTACGAGCAGTACTTC	CASSFSGGAYEQYF
TRBV5-1	NA	TRBD2	TRBJ2-3	TGCGCCAGCAGCTTCGGGGGGAGCGGAGGCACAGATACGCAGTATTTT	CASSFGGSGGTDTQYF
TRBV6-5	NA	TRBD1	TRBJ2-7	TGTGCCAGCACCGAACACAGGGGGCGCTACGAGCAGTACTTC	CASTEHRGRYEQYF